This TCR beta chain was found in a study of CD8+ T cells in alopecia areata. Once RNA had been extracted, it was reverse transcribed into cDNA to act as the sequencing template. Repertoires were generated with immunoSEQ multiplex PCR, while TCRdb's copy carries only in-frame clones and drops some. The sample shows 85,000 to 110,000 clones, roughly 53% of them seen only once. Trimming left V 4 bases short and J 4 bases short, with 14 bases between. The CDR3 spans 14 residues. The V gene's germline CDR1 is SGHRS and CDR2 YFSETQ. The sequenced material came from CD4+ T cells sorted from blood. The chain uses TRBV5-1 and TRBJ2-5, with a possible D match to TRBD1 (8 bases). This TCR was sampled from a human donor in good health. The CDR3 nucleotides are TGCGCCAGCAGCAACAGGGGGAGGGGAGAGACCCAGTACTTC. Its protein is CASSNRGRGETQYF.